What follows are 18 T cell receptor beta chains derived from one specimen sequenced in a study of blood T cell repertoires in COVID-19. The protocol was immunoSEQ multiplex PCR, while the TCRdb copy is restricted to in-frame clones and leaves out a portion. Of approximately 170,000 clones in the sample, approximately 91% were seen once. The specimen was PBMCs or T cells enriched from blood (not recorded which). Source of these receptors: a woman aged 18-29 years who had recovered from COVID-19.

This clone has just one count. This chain uses TRBV27 with TRBJ2-7; D not certain. V shed 7 bases and J shed 0 bases, with 10 bases lying between them. Germline CDR1 reads MNHEY; CDR2 reads SMNVEV (reference sequence). The CDR3 covers 13 residues. The CDR3 protein is CASTGYRSYEQYF. The CDR3 DNA follows: TGTGCCAGCACAGGTTACCGCTCCTACGAGCAGTACTTC.

This rearrangement joins TRBV27 to TRBJ1-5; the D gene is possibly TRBD1 (5 bases). CDR3 length: 20 residues. Germline CDR1 and CDR2: MNHEY and SMNVEV (reference sequence). Between the trimmed V and J ends, which lost 8 bases and 2 bases, there was a span of 31 bases. In DNA form, the CDR3 reads TGTGCCAGCTTGCGTACTACAGACAGACCACGAGAAGGCGGCAATCAGCCCCAGCATTTT. Translated: CASLRTTDRPREGGNQPQHF.

The chain combines TRBV6-1 with TRBJ1-6, with TRBD1 as a possible D gene (6 bases). Per germline, CDR1 MNHNS and CDR2 SASEGT. V was shortened by 6 bases and J by 1 base, with 10 bases between the two germline ends. The CDR3 extends over 15 amino acids. The CDR3 region has the DNA TGTGCCAGCAGGACACAGGGATCCTATAATTCACCCCTCCACTTT. This codes for CASRTQGSYNSPLHF.

CDR3 region: CASSPGTSSSSYNEQFF. The CDR3 DNA follows: TGTGCCAGCAGCCCAGGGACTAGCTCGAGCTCCTACAATGAGCAGTTCTTC. The chain combines TRBV3-1 (or the pseudogene TRBV3-2) with TRBJ2-1, with 9 bases fitting TRBD2. The CDR3 spans 17 residues. The germline CDR1 and CDR2 sequences are LGHDT and YNNKEL (reference sequence). With 4 bases clipped from V and 0 bases from J, the junction kept 7 bases outside the gene matches.

J is TRBJ2-1 and V is TRBV4-2, with D unresolved. The CDR3 consists of 12 residues. The ends were cut back, 3 bases at V and 7 bases at J, with 7 bases in the middle. Looked up from germline, CDR1 is LGHNA and CDR2 is YNFKEQ. The CDR3 DNA reads as TGTGCCAGCAGCCACCTGAGTAATGAGCAGTTCTTC. Translated: CASSHLSNEQFF.

The J gene is TRBJ2-2, the V gene TRBV11-2; unclear D gene. This CDR3 has 14 residues. The V end was cut by 8 bases, the J end by 5 bases, with 15 bases between. Germline assignment: CDR1 SGHAT and CDR2 FQNNGV. The CDR3 coding sequence is TGTGCCAGCGCTAAATCTATCGAGACCGGGGAGCTGTTTTTT. Translated: CASAKSIETGELFF.

Written as DNA, the CDR3 is TGTGCCAGCAGCTTTGCGGGGCGCCACAATGAGCAGTTCTTC. Amino acid sequence: CASSFAGRHNEQFF. The rearrangement joins TRBV7-3 to TRBJ2-1; TRBD2 might be the D (6 bases). The CDR3 loop spans 14 amino acids. The germline CDR1 and CDR2 sequences are SGHTA and FQGTGA. V lost 3 bases and J 5 bases, leaving 11 bases between the germline ends.

This rearrangement joins TRBV19 to TRBJ2-1; TRBD2 agrees at 15 bases. Per germline, CDR1 LNHDA and CDR2 SQIVND (reference sequence). This CDR3 comprises 18 residues. Trimming at V came to 4 bases and at J to 3 bases, leaving 7 bases not matched to a gene. The CDR3 coding sequence is TGTGCCAGTAGTACAGGACTAGCGGGAGGGAATATCTACAATGAGCAGTTCTTC. It codes for CASSTGLAGGNIYNEQFF.

The V gene is TRBV29-1, the J gene TRBJ1-2; TRBD1 agrees at 9 bases. V lost 6 bases, J lost 7 bases, and 9 bases stayed unmatched. Germline-derived CDR1 and CDR2 are SQVTM and ANQGSEA. The CDR3 has 13 residues. CDR3 region: CSVDRQGVSGYTF. For the CDR3, the DNA is TGCAGCGTGGATAGACAGGGGGTGAGTGGCTACACCTTC.

This sequence joins TRBV5-1 and TRBJ1-4; D ambiguous. Germline lookup yields CDR1 SGHRS and CDR2 YFSETQ. The CDR3 spans 14 residues. With 5 bases removed from V and 5 bases from J, the gap between germline ends came to 13 bases. The CDR3 sequence is CASSPLSLNEKLFF. DNA of the CDR3: TGCGCCAGCAGTCCGCTATCCCTCAATGAAAAACTGTTTTTT.

This chain links TRBV14 with TRBJ2-7; D is possibly TRBD1 (5 bases). The length of the CDR3 is 14 residues. V was pared by 6 bases and J by 7 bases, with 19 bases between. Germline V lookup: CDR1 SGHDN, CDR2 FVKESK. CDR3: CASSRWGLLGEQYF. In DNA form, the CDR3 reads TGTGCCAGCAGTCGGTGGGGCCTTCTGGGGGAGCAGTACTTC.

The rearrangement joins TRBV7-6 to TRBJ2-7; 10 bases map to TRBD2. The trim removed 1 base at V and 1 base at J, leaving 4 bases unmatched. CDR1 and CDR2 from the germline V gene are SGHVS and FNYEAQ. This CDR3 is 16 amino acids long. The CDR3 bases are TGTGCCAGCAGCTTAGGTCTAGCGGGAGAGTCCTACGAGCAGTACTTC. Translation: CASSLGLAGESYEQYF.

The genes are TRBV9 and TRBJ1-2; tentative D call: TRBD1 (5 bases). Looked up from germline, CDR1 is SGDLS and CDR2 is YYNGEE. The CDR3 extends over 14 amino acids. V lost 0 bases to trimming and J lost 3 bases, with 9 bases between them. The CDR3 region has the DNA TGTGCCAGCAGCGTAGGAGGGGAGGACTATGGCTACACCTTC. Translated: CASSVGGEDYGYTF.

The V and J genes are TRBV18 and TRBJ2-3; 10 bases align to TRBD1. Germline assignment: CDR1 KGHSH and CDR2 LQKENI. CDR3 length: 15 residues. The J segment lost 3 bases and the V segment lost 3 bases, leaving 3 bases of the junction unmatched. The CDR3 DNA sequence: TGTGCCAGCTCACCGGGACAGGGGAGTACAGATACGCAGTATTTT. Translation: CASSPGQGSTDTQYF.

This chain links TRBV6-1 with TRBJ2-2, with TRBD1 identical over 7 bases. V was pared by 4 bases and J by 6 bases, with 11 bases of the junction left unmatched. The length of the CDR3 is 16 residues. Germline loops: CDR1 MNHNS, CDR2 SASEGT. CDR3 coding DNA: TGTGCCAGCAGTGCCTACAGGGGTAGTTTCGCCGGGGAGCTGTTTTTT. Translating gives CASSAYRGSFAGELFF.

This clone was counted a few times. V and J are TRBV4-1 and TRBJ1-6; TRBD1 matches 7 bases. J gave up 3 bases and V 6 bases, and 5 bases lay outside the gene matches. Germline loops: CDR1 MGHRA, CDR2 YSYEKL. This CDR3 has 15 amino acids. The CDR3 bases are TGCGCCAGCAGACTAGACAGGGACTATAATTCACCCCTCCACTTT. Amino acids: CASRLDRDYNSPLHF.

The V call is TRBV27, the J call TRBJ2-2; 8 bases match TRBD2. J lost 1 base, V lost 6 bases, and 7 bases had no gene match. The CDR3 consists of 16 residues. In germline, CDR1 is MNHEY, CDR2 SMNVEV (reference sequence). The CDR3 nucleotides are TGTGCCAGCAGCCCCCTGGCGGGAGGGAACACCGGGGAGCTGTTTTTT. Protein sequence: CASSPLAGGNTGELFF.

The gene calls are TRBV5-1 and TRBJ2-5, with 8 bases fitting TRBD1. V was pared by 5 bases and J by 2 bases, with 2 bases of the junction left unmatched. Germline V gene sequence: CDR1 SGHRS, CDR2 YFSETQ. The length of the CDR3 is 13 residues. The CDR3 reads CASRDREQETQYF. The DNA of the CDR3 is TGCGCCAGCAGGGACAGGGAACAAGAGACCCAGTACTTC.